What follows is one T cell receptor (beta chain) and its context. Its antigen is not identified. These data belong to a study of cytomegalovirus exposure and HLA in healthy donors. Overall study findings and caveats: Further analysis was carried out later, and it showed several of the most significant clusters appearing linked to common viral pathogens. Sequencing likely produced, as an artifact, a cluster of highly shared sequence variants. A later analysis reportedly found fewer N-insertions in an Asian-associated ancestry cluster than the roughly 670-donor mean. The authors later found TCR association rates varying by HLA locus, with DRB1 most and HLA-C fewest.

Germline CDR1 and CDR2: SGHTA and FQGNSA. The CDR3 length is 18 residues. The J segment lost 0 bases and the V segment lost 4 bases, leaving 12 bases of the junction unmatched. A multiplex PCR was run with 60 Vbeta primers and 13 Jbeta primers. Produced via immunoSEQ multiplex PCR; TCRdb's table is partial and in-frame only. This listing includes fewer than 250,000 clones. The chain recombines TRBV7-2 with TRBJ2-1; 7 nucleotides agree with TRBD2. This clonotype originated in a woman aged 25 to 45 in good health and CMV-seropositive. The sequenced sample was PBMCs. As DNA, the CDR3 is TGTGCCAGCAGCTCCCGGGGTAGCGGGCACAGCTCCTACAATGAGCAGTTCTTC. Protein: CASSSRGSGHSSYNEQFF.